The T cell receptor (beta chain) described here comes from a study of early T cells in non-severe SARS-CoV-2 infection. This clonotype has only a few counts. cDNA molecules, individually, were tagged with unique molecular identifiers. TCRdb fed the 5' RACE reads into MiXCR, producing one record per CDR3 protein. The sample consists of 100,000 to 120,000 distinct CDR3 sequences, 10% to 15% of them appearing once. The CDR3 runs 13 residues. Germline loops: CDR1 LNHDA, CDR2 SQIVND (reference sequence). V dropped 4 bases and J dropped 2 bases, with 6 bases sitting between them. This specimen consisted of whole blood, obtained at baseline. V is TRBV19 and J is TRBJ1-5; D gene unclear. The TCR comes from an adult who was a healthcare worker with PCR-confirmed SARS-CoV-2 infection or an uninfected control (not recorded which). The DNA of the CDR3 is TGTGCCAGTAGTAGAGCTGGCAATCAGCCCCAGCATTTT. Translation gives CASSRAGNQPQHF.